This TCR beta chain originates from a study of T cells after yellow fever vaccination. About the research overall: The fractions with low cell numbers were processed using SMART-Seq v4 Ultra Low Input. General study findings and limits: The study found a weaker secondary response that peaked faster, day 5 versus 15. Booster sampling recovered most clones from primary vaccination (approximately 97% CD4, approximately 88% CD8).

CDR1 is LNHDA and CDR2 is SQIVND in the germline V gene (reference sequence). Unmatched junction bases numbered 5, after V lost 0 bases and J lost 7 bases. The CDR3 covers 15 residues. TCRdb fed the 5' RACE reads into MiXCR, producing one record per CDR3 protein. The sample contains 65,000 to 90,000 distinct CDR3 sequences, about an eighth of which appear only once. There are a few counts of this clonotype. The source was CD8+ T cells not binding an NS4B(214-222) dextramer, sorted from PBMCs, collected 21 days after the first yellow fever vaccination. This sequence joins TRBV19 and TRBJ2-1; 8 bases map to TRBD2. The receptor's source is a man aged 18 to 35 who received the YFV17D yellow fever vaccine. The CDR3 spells CASSIDQRGWNEQFF. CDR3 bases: TGTGCCAGTAGTATAGACCAGCGGGGGTGGAATGAGCAGTTCTTC.